The rows below give T cell receptor beta chains drawn from one sample of a study of shared T cell receptors in the human thymus. TCRdb keeps only in-frame clones here, not all; method: immunoSEQ multiplex PCR. In the table there are 500,000 to 850,000 clones, approximately 87% of which are singletons. The sample was also linked to a second study, of human thymus T cells.

The sequencing sample was made of thymocytes. These receptors originate from a boy under two years old with a congenital heart defect. Both conserved end residues are part of each CDR3.

>TRBJ1-2|TRBV18
CASSRPGQPSAYGYTF
>TRBJ2-5|TRBV6-5
CASSYEGLNKETQYF
>TRBJ2-7|TRBV7-9
CASSLSVAGRQFYEQYF
>TRBJ2-2|TRBV21-1
CASSPLGEERGGPGTGELFF
>TRBJ2-7|TRBV10-3
CAISVLGTGEQYF
>TRBJ2-5|TRBV7-6
CASSSPGTSGGKETQYF
>TRBJ1-2|TRBV14
CASSLHSPGYGYTF
>TRBJ2-7|TRBV6-1
CASVTWEAGSEQYF
>TRBJ1-3|TRBV11-2
CASSPLQLKISGNTIYF
>TRBJ2-2|TRBV11-2
CASSHKGLAGEFTGELFF
>TRBJ2-7|TRBV11-3
CASSPPLRDSTSEQYF
>TRBJ2-5|TRBV11-2
CASNPMGRVSPQETQYF
>TRBJ1-5|TRBV15
CATSRELPRTGVYQPQHF
>TRBJ1-1|TRBV27
CASSIGTGSAEAFF
>TRBJ1-1|TRBV19
CASSIGPRGTYEAFF
>TRBJ2-3|TRBV2
CASSDLAGSGTDTQYF
>TRBJ1-2|TRBV7-2
CASSAGRRYGYTF
>TRBJ1-1|TRBV5-6
CASSSDSMNTEAFF
>TRBJ2-1|TRBV4-1
CASSQDRRRPNNEQFF
>TRBJ2-1|TRBV4-1
CASSLPREVSNEQFF